Sequencing of this T cell receptor (beta chain) was carried out in a study of beta chain features in type 1 diabetes. Broader study findings: Insertions at VDJ junctions were less frequent in type 1 diabetes patients. These patients also deleted more nucleotides at the same junctions.

Every isolated RNA sample was fully reverse transcribed, so sequencing captured expressed TCRB transcripts. This table comes from immunoSEQ multiplex PCR, and its TCRdb copy is limited to in-frame clones, with some not included. Of hundreds of thousands of clones listed, 17% are singletons. A CD45RO/CCR7/CD25/CD127/CD95/CD27 panel sorted naive, central memory, regulatory and stem cell-like memory CD4+ cells. There are 19 residues in the CDR3. CDR1 is SQVTM, CDR2 ANQGSEA, per germline. V gave up 5 bases and J gave up 0 bases, with 26 bases separating them. Remarks on this clone: The antigen remains undetermined.

The J gene is TRBJ2-1, the V gene TRBV29-1; D possibly uses TRBD1 or TRBD2 (6 bases each). This clonotype was obtained from a woman under 30 in good health. Material: naive CD4+ T cells from blood. Written as DNA, the CDR3 is TGCAGCGTTAGACATTTTCCTGCGGGACACCTGAGCTCCTACAATGAGCAGTTCTTC. It yields the protein CSVRHFPAGHLSSYNEQFF.